Reported below is one T cell receptor beta chain. This may be a read error: a much more frequent sequence differs by one nucleotide. TCRdb re-called the PCR reads through MiXCR, storing one row per CDR3 protein. The sample records roughly 6,000 distinct CDR3 sequences, about 15% being singletons. These data originate in a study of tumor-infiltrating lymphocytes in oesophageal squamous cell carcinoma. From germline, CDR1 is SGHDT and CDR2 YYEEEE. The CDR3 spans 12 residues. Trimming shortened V by 2 bases and J by 7 bases, and 10 bases separated the two germline ends. This sequence joins TRBV5-6 and TRBJ2-7; no reliable D call. The clonotype was recovered from a male donor with esophageal squamous cell carcinoma. The sequenced sample was normal esophageal tissue next to the tumor. This CDR3 is CASSFRYNEQYF. As DNA, the CDR3 is TGTGCCAGCAGCTTCAGGTACAATGAGCAGTACTTC.